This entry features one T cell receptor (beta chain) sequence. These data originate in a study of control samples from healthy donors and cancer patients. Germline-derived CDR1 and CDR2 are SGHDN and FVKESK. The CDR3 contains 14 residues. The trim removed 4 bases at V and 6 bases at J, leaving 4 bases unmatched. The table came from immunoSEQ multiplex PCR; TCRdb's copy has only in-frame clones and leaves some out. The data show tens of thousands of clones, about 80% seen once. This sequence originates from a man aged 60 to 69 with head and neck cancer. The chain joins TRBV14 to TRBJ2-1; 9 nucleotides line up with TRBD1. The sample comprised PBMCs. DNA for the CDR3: TGTGCCAGCAGCCCCACGACAGGGGGCAATGAGCAGTTCTTC. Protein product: CASSPTTGGNEQFF.